The T cell receptor (beta chain) described here comes from a study of T cells in localized non-small cell lung cancer. Study observations and caveats: Heterogeneity remains possible, as sequencing covered one tumor region only.

Worth noting for this clone: The target antigen is unknown.

The protocol was immunoSEQ multiplex PCR, while the TCRdb copy is restricted to in-frame clones and leaves out a portion. The sample lists 5,000 to 8,000 clones, approximately 86% occurring once. The V end lost 4 bases, the J end lost 5 bases, and 8 bases lay between the germline ends. Germline loops: CDR1 LNHNV, CDR2 YYDKDF (reference sequence). This CDR3 has 12 amino acids. The rearrangement uses TRBV15 and TRBJ2-5, with D perhaps TRBD1 or TRBD2 (5 bases each). Specimen: peripheral blood, collected before any cancer treatment. The TCR was taken from a male donor older than 55 with stage I lung adenocarcinoma. CDR3 amino acids: CATSIREETQYF. The CDR3 nucleotides are TGTGCCACCAGCATCAGGGAGGAGACCCAGTACTTC.